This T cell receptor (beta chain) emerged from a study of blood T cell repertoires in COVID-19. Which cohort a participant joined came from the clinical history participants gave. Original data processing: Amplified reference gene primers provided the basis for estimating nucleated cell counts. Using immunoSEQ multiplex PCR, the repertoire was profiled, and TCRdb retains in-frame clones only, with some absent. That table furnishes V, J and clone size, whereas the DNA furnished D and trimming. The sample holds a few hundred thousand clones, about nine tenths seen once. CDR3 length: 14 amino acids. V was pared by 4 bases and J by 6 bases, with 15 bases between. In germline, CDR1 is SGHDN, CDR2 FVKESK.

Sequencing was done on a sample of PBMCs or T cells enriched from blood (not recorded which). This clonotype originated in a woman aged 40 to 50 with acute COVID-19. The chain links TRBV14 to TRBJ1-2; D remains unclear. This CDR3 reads CASSLGFLQNGYTF. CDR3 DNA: TGTGCCAGCAGCCTTGGATTTTTACAGAATGGCTACACCTTC.